The clone carrying this T cell receptor beta chain appeared a few times. Only in-frame clones appear in the TCRdb table, and some are missing; sequencing was by immunoSEQ multiplex PCR. In the table there are about 69,000 clones, roughly 80% of which are singletons. Trimming took 5 bases from V and 3 from J; bases not matched to a gene: 7. CDR3 length: 14 residues. Germline-derived CDR1 and CDR2 are SQVTM and ANQGSEA. The sample comes from a study of blood T cell repertoires in COVID-19. Whole-study context: Material from acute and convalescent COVID-19 was sourced from the United States, Italy and Spain.

The TCR originated in a woman at least 80 years old with acute or convalescent COVID-19. The V and J genes are TRBV29-1 and TRBJ2-3; the match to TRBD2 covers 8 bases. The sequenced sample consisted of peripheral blood. The chain's CDR3 is CSVSLAGPTDTQYF. CDR3 sequence (DNA): TGCAGCGTTTCCCTAGCGGGCCCAACAGATACGCAGTATTTT.